This TCR beta chain was found in a study of Ad26.COV2.S vaccination and SARS-CoV-2 variants. As to treatment: some 19 received Ad26.COV2.S at low or high dose, single or two shots; roughly five received placebo; per-sample allocation not given. Material that was analyzed had been drawn on day 63 after the first vaccine or placebo injection. Germline V gene data show CDR1 as KGHDR and CDR2 as SFDVKD. This CDR3 contains 14 residues. V lost 2 bases to trimming and J lost 5 bases, with 10 bases between them. Measured with immunoSEQ multiplex PCR; TCRdb has only the in-frame clones, and not every one. Altogether around 300,000 clones are present, about nine tenths being singletons, with the ten largest covering 5.5%. Overall study findings and caveats: The TCR breadth and depth analyses may have produced an underestimate of total T cell responses. Higher spike-specific TCR breadth was found in vaccine recipients than in placebo recipients.

A single count supports this clone. Its target is unknown. This sequence joins TRBV24-1 and TRBJ2-3; D unresolved. This TCR derives from a person between 18 and 59 years old who received the Ad26.COV2.S COVID-19 vaccine or a placebo. Sequences were derived from peripheral blood, sampled in a trial of Ad26.COV2.S vaccine versus placebo. The CDR3 region has the DNA TGTGCCACCAGTGATTCTCTGAAGGGAGATACGCAGTATTTT. Residues: CATSDSLKGDTQYF.